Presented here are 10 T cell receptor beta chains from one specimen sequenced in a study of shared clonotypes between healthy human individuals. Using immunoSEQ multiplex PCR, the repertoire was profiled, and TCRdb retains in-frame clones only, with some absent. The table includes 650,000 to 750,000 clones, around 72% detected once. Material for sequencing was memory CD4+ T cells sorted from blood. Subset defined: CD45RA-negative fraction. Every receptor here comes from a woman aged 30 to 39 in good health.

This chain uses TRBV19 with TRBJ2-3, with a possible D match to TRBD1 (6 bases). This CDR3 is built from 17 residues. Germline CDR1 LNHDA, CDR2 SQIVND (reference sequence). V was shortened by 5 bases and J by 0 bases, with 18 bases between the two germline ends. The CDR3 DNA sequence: TGTGCCAGTAGTTCCAGGGGTAGCAGAACCAGCACAGATACGCAGTATTTT. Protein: CASSSRGSRTSTDTQYF.

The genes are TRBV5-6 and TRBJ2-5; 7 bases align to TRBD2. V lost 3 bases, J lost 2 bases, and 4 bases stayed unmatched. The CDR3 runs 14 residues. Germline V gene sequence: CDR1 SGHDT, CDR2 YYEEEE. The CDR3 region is CASSSSGNQETQYF. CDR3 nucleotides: TGTGCCAGCAGCTCGAGCGGGAATCAAGAGACCCAGTACTTC.

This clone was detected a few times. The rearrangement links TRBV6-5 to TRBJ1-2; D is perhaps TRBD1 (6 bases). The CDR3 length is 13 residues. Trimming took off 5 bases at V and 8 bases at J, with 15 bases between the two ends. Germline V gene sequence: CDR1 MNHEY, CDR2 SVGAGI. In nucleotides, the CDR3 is TGTGCCAGCAGTACCAGGGGAGGGGTGGGCTACACCTTC. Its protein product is CASSTRGGVGYTF.

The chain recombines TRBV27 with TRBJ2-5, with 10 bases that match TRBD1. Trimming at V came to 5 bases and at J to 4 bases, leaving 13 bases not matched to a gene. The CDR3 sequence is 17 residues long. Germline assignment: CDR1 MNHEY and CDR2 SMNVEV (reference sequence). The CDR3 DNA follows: TGTGCCAGCAGTAACCGACAGGGGGCGATCCAACGAGAGACCCAGTACTTC. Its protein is CASSNRQGAIQRETQYF.

CDR3 loop: CASSQDSATNEKLFF. The CDR3 DNA reads as TGTGCCAGCAGCCAAGACAGCGCAACTAATGAAAAACTGTTTTTT. The chain has TRBV4-2 and TRBJ1-4; D is ambiguous. The CDR3 consists of 15 residues. Trimming stripped 0 bases from V and 0 bases from J, with 5 bases between. Looked up from germline, CDR1 is LGHNA and CDR2 is YNFKEQ.

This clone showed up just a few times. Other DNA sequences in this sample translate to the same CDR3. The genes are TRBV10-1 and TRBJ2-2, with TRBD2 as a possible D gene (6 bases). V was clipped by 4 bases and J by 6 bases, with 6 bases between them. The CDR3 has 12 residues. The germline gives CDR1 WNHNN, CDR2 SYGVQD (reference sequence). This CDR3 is CASSGGAGELFF. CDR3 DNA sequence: TGCGCCAGCAGTGGGGGGGCCGGGGAGCTGTTTTTT.

CDR3 protein: CARITGVTLEQYF. The CDR3 DNA reads as TGTGCCAGGATTACAGGGGTCACCCTCGAGCAGTACTTC. The chain employs TRBV6-5 and TRBJ2-7; 7 bases match TRBD1. This CDR3 comprises 13 residues. Losses at the gene ends were 9 bases for V and 6 bases for J; bases not matched to a gene: 11. Germline CDR1 MNHEY, CDR2 SVGAGI.

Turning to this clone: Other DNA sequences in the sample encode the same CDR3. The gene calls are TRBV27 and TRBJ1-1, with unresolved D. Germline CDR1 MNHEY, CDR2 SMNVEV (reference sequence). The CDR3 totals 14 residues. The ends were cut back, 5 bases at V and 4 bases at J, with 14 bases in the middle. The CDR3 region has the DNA TGTGCCAGCAGTCTTCGAACACTGGGCACTGAAGCTTTCTTT. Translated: CASSLRTLGTEAFF.

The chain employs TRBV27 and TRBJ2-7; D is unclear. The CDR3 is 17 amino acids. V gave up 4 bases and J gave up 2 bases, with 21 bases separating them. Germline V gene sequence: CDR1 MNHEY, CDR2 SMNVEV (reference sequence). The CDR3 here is CASSSNNYQSSTYEQYF. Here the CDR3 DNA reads TGTGCCAGCAGTTCGAACAACTACCAGAGTTCCACCTACGAGCAGTACTTC.

CDR3 sequence reads: CSATTAMNTEAFF. CDR3 sequence (DNA): TGCAGCGCTACGACGGCTATGAACACTGAAGCTTTCTTT. The genes are TRBV29-1 and TRBJ1-1; no clear D gene. The CDR3 contains 13 residues. The ends were cut back, 7 bases at V and 0 bases at J, with 12 bases in the middle. Germline CDR1 and CDR2: SQVTM and ANQGSEA.